Reported below is one TCR beta chain. This clonotype was found a few times. There is no known antigen for this receptor. The record has no base qualities; no much larger clone is one base away. This sample is part of a study of human T cells and chemical hapten exposure (dated by TCRdb to the early 2020s). Regarding the study in general: Libraries were pooled for sequencing, and per-sample TCR yields varied mainly because of small differences in library volumes within the pool. The study tracked peripheral blood TCR repertoire changes in vivo during primary and secondary sensitization to the hapten diphenylcyclopropenone (DPC) in alopecia patients. From each blood RNA sample, both TCR alpha and TCR beta chains were sequenced. Overall study outcomes, separate from this receptor: After repeated subsampling, changes were observed in the strength of the expansion versus patch-test correlation and in the threshold at which the correlation became significant. DPC sensitization did not change how many TCRs were above 1 in 1000 frequency, and no evidence was found of alterations in global repertoire structure.

The intended sense of this specimen's time point label: healthy volunteer bleed at 6 weeks. Unfractionated whole blood was collected in Tempus Blood RNA tubes, and total RNA was extracted from that blood. A few healthy volunteers acted as controls for TCR sequencing and had blood drawn at day 0, 2 weeks and 6 weeks. Libraries were built with RACE. Sequencing relied on a NextSeq 500. During library preparation, unique molecular identifiers were attached to individual cDNA molecules so that TCRs could be counted quantitatively and reproducibly. Per the original workflow: A median of about 87,000 TCRs per sample was observed, with a range of about 23,224 to 690,600. V, J and CDR3 annotation of the TCR reads was carried out using the Decombinator software suite. Every sample was subsampled to the same number of TCRs (28,000) for the PS versus PT1 abundance plots. TCRs were defined as expanded if absent before sensitization and observed at least eight times at the 2-week time point. The raw public reads went through TCRdb reprocessing: fastp at Q25, MiXCR clone calling, in-frame beta chains kept. All rows with the same CDR3 protein become a single entry with the most common DNA and genes. These V and J calls derive from TCRdb rather than the authors' analysis. This sample holds more than 75,000 distinct CDR3 sequences; under 10% were observed only once. Together, the top ten hold under 2% of the sample.

Inclusive of the bounding cysteine and phenylalanine, the CDR3 is 15 residues long. The DNA shown is the 45-base CDR3, in frame from base 1. Trimming removed 1 base from V and 2 bases from J, leaving 12 bases between the germline ends. CDR1 and CDR2 are read off the germline V gene as SGHRS and YFSETQ. Rearrangement joined TRBV5-1 to TRBJ1-2, with TRBD1 as a weak D call on 5 bases. This clonotype was sampled from a male donor in good health. Some clones in this sample may be carry-over from other donors' samples. Specimen: whole blood. The CDR3: CASSLLGDGNYGYTF. The sequence in DNA is TGCGCCAGCAGCTTGCTAGGGGACGGAAACTATGGCTACACCTTC.